This is a list of T cell receptor beta chains from one sample in a study of shared clonotypes between healthy human individuals. The method was immunoSEQ multiplex PCR; TCRdb's version includes in-frame clones alone and lacks a portion of them. The data contain over 1.5 million clones, roughly 98% of them singletons. Material for sequencing was naive CD4+ T cells sorted from blood. These receptors originate from a man younger than 40 in good health. Each CDR3 is given with its conserved first and last residue. A D gene is named only where the DNA matches it firmly. A row's size may be missing; if present it is once, few, many or a size class.

v_gene	j_gene	d_gene	abundance	CDR3aa	CDR3nt
TRBV5-1	TRBJ2-7	TRBD1	-	CASSLIDRGLRGQYF	TGCGCCAGCAGCTTGATTGACAGGGGGCTAAGGGGGCAGTACTTC
TRBV5-4	TRBJ1-1	-	-	CASSLGREAFF	TGTGCCAGCAGCTTGGGCCGGGAAGCTTTCTTT
TRBV6-5	TRBJ2-1	-	once	CASRLNVGGRDEQFF	TGTGCCAGCAGACTAAATGTGGGGGGGCGGGATGAGCAGTTCTTC
TRBV5-1	TRBJ2-7	-	-	CASSLDRRLQGYEQYF	TGCGCCAGCAGCTTGGATCGACGGCTTCAGGGCTACGAGCAGTACTTC
TRBV15	TRBJ2-7	TRBD2	-	CATSRAPRTSGGRGYEQYF	TGTGCCACCAGCAGAGCCCCCCGGACTAGCGGAGGTAGGGGCTACGAGCAGTACTTC
TRBV18	TRBJ1-4	-	once	CASSLTGTDEKLFF	TGTGCCAGCTCACTTACAGGGACGGATGAAAAACTGTTTTTT
TRBV11-2	TRBJ2-6	-	-	CASSRPSGANVLTF	TGTGCCAGCAGCCGACCTTCTGGGGCCAACGTCCTGACTTTC
TRBV7-3	TRBJ2-3	-	-	CASSLAGAIDTQYF	TGTGCCAGCAGCTTGGCAGGGGCTATAGATACGCAGTATTTT
TRBV19	TRBJ1-1	-	once	CASSITMNIEAFF	TGTGCCAGTAGTATCACTATGAACATTGAAGCTTTCTTT
TRBV5-1	TRBJ2-7	TRBD1	-	CASSLGGQGSYEQYF	TGCGCCAGCAGCTTAGGAGGACAGGGGTCCTACGAGCAGTACTTC
TRBV7-9	TRBJ2-7	-	-	CASSRPDALGAYEQYF	TGTGCCAGCAGCCGTCCCGACGCGTTGGGGGCCTACGAGCAGTACTTC
TRBV2	TRBJ1-1	-	-	CASTQGSTEAFF	TGTGCCAGCACACAGGGAAGCACTGAAGCTTTCTTT
TRBV5-1	TRBJ2-6	-	-	CASSLGALASGANVLTF	TGCGCCAGCAGCTTGGGAGCCCTCGCCTCTGGGGCCAACGTCCTGACTTTC
TRBV19	TRBJ2-3	-	-	CASSILFNPLVGTDTQYF	TGTGCCAGTAGTATACTATTTAACCCCCTAGTAGGCACAGATACGCAGTATTTT
TRBV6-6	TRBJ1-2	-	once	CASSQGRLDGYTF	TGTGCCAGCAGTCAGGGGCGTCTGGATGGCTACACCTTC
TRBV5-5	TRBJ2-7	TRBD1	-	CASSSIPGLGQKQYEQYF	TGTGCCAGCAGCTCCATCCCTGGCCTGGGACAGAAGCAGTACGAGCAGTACTTC
TRBV7-9	TRBJ2-7	-	-	CASSLAGTALSYEQYF	TGTGCCAGCAGCTTAGCCGGGACGGCACTCTCCTACGAGCAGTACTTC
TRBV27	TRBJ2-7	-	-	CASSLGAGQLYYEQYF	TGTGCCAGCAGCCTAGGGGCGGGACAGTTGTACTACGAGCAGTACTTC
TRBV28	TRBJ1-5	TRBD1	-	CASSLRQGWNQPQHF	TGTGCCAGCAGTTTGAGACAGGGGTGGAATCAGCCCCAGCATTTT
TRBV7-9	TRBJ1-2	TRBD1	-	CASSRQGASGYTF	TGTGCCAGCAGCCGTCAGGGGGCATCTGGCTACACCTTC
TRBV6-5	TRBJ2-7	TRBD2	once	CASSPGTSGYEQYF	TGTGCCAGCAGTCCCGGGACTAGCGGTTACGAGCAGTACTTC
TRBV6-7	TRBJ2-7	-	-	CASSRHPGIVNSYEQYF	TGTGCCAGCAGCCGCCATCCGGGAATTGTCAACTCCTACGAGCAGTACTTC
TRBV7-6	TRBJ2-1	-	-	CASSLLALPGDEQFF	TGTGCCAGCAGCTTACTAGCACTCCCTGGGGATGAGCAGTTCTTC
TRBV5-1	TRBJ2-1	-	-	CASSPLTTGDEQFF	TGCGCCAGCAGCCCACTGACTACCGGGGATGAGCAGTTCTTC
TRBV27	TRBJ2-3	TRBD1	-	CASSFLGQEQYF	TGTGCCAGCAGTTTTTTAGGACAGGAGCAGTATTTT
TRBV4-2	TRBJ2-7	TRBD1	-	CASSQDLVFGQGDYEQYF	TGTGCCAGCAGCCAAGATTTGGTTTTCGGGCAGGGGGACTACGAGCAGTACTTC
TRBV25-1	TRBJ2-5	-	once	CASSGHDGRETQYF	TGTGCCAGCAGTGGGCATGACGGCCGAGAGACCCAGTACTTC
TRBV7-2	TRBJ2-7	TRBD2	-	CASSYLAGGAYEQYF	TGTGCCAGCAGCTACCTAGCGGGAGGGGCCTACGAGCAGTACTTC